The T cell receptor (beta chain) under discussion was sequenced for a study of spatial heterogeneity in lung cancer (dated by TCRdb to between 2017 and 2020). In the study overall: Beta-chain transcripts were consistently detected in greater numbers than alpha-chain transcripts, which likely reflected higher beta-chain transcript abundance. Both alpha and beta chains were TCR-sequenced in around 220 tumor regions, 64 matched nontumor lung samples and around 54 PBMC samples obtained at surgery. TCR repertoire features were related to nonsynonymous mutation counts determined by whole-exome sequencing of tumor tissue. In the raw uncorrected reads, each unique combination of TCR and UMI appeared more than ten times on average. The study quantitatively compared TCR alpha and beta repertoires across multiple tumor regions, matched nontumor lung and blood in non-small cell lung cancer. What the work shows at the level of the full study, not this receptor alone: Confirming at a functional level the hypothesis that regional TCRs recognize regional mutations was considered to require additional single-cell paired TCR alpha and beta sequencing. Ubiquitous expanded tumor TCRs were found in blood more often at tumor resection than at routine follow-up.

According to the study, the label for this sample's time point signals: sample taken at primary tumor resection. Donors were some 67 patients with early-stage, untreated non-small cell lung cancer from the lung TRACERx cohort. Whole RNA extracted from tumor and nontumor lung tissue, or from cryopreserved PBMC samples, was used for TCR sequencing without cell sorting. A patient was chosen for TCR sequencing only when enough RNA was available from at least two tumor regions. Library preparation used 5' RACE. TCRdb records NextSeq 500 as the sequencer. To allow correction of PCR and sequencing errors, the TCR library protocol tagged every TCR cDNA molecule with a unique molecular identifier. The authors' pipeline ran thus. TCR identification, UMI-based error correction and CDR3 extraction were performed with Decombinator tools. Expanded TCRs were defined as those above a frequency of 2 per 1,000, corresponding to the top 1% of the tumor frequency distribution. Rényi diversity was computed with the R vegan package after subsampling each repertoire 100 times to 5,000 TCRs. To build CDR3 similarity networks, amino acid triplet string-kernel similarity was used, and CDR3s were connected when their pairwise similarity was above 0.82. The raw public reads went through TCRdb reprocessing: fastp at Q25, MiXCR clone calling, in-frame beta chains kept. Each CDR3 protein appears once, grouped with its most common genes and DNA. The V and J calls and clone size come from TCRdb's table, not from the authors' own analysis. The sample table lists over 45,000 distinct CDR3 sequences, about 5.8% of them with a count of one. Clones ranked in the top ten supply more than 9.5% of the sample.

The germline V gene specifies SGHTA as CDR1 and FQGNSA as CDR2. At the junction V is shortened by 3 bases and J by 3 bases; bases outside the gene matches: 3. The CDR3 has 15 amino acids, counting the end cysteine and phenylalanine. CDR3 DNA only is kept here, 45 bases in frame from base 1. This clonotype was observed at least ten times. The target of this receptor is not known. No per-base quality is available; no much larger clone lies one base away. The sequence was obtained from a male donor with early-stage non-small cell lung cancer. The rearrangement combines TRBV7-2 with TRBJ2-1, with 9 central nucleotides matching TRBD1. The sample consisted of PBMCs, taken at surgery. The bases are TGTGCCAGCAGCTTGACAGGGGGGGACTACAATGAGCAGTTCTTC. This sequence encodes CASSLTGGDYNEQFF.